The clone carrying this T cell receptor (beta chain) was found a few times. Its antigen remains unknown. TCR alpha and beta CDR3 regions were amplified from RNA using iRepertoire nested multiplex PCR. One entry per CDR3 protein results from TCRdb running MiXCR on the multiplex PCR reads. The sample has more than 350,000 distinct CDR3 sequences, 41% seen once. This entry is derived from a study of glioma-infiltrating T cells. Findings and limits, study-wide: Shared blood CDR3 signature motifs marked patients with low tissue-blood divergence. Very few CDR3 sequences were shared between tissue and blood.

This CDR3 is 15 amino acids long. The V segment lost 5 bases and the J segment 0 bases; nucleotides outside the gene matches: 1. CDR1 and CDR2 from the germline V gene are MNHEY and SVGEGT. Specimen: glioma tissue, nonneoplastic brain tissue, or PBMCs (not recorded which). The source is a human donor with low-grade glioma or glioblastoma, undergoing nonglioma brain surgery, or in good health (not recorded which). The chain joins TRBV6-2 or TRBV6-3 to TRBJ2-6, with 7 bases fitting TRBD1. The CDR3 DNA reads as TGTGCCAGCAGTCCAGGGGGCTCTGGGGCCAACGTCCTGACTTTC. Translation gives CASSPGGSGANVLTF.